This TCR beta chain was sequenced in a study of blood T cell repertoires in COVID-19. About the study: Collection of acute and convalescent COVID-19 samples took place in the United States, Italy and Spain. PBMCs, B-cell-depleted T cells, or T cells were the source of the cDNA or gDNA that made up the material.

Germline V gives CDR1 MNHEY, CDR2 SMNVEV (reference sequence). Trimming took off 5 bases at V and 2 bases at J, with 13 bases between the two ends. The CDR3 covers 14 residues. Per the authors' pipeline: Cell counts per sample came from amplifying reference gene primers. TCRdb keeps only in-frame clones here, not all; method: immunoSEQ multiplex PCR. From that table come the V and J calls and clone size; the DNA was used to work out D and trimming. The sample gives roughly 80,000 clones, 70% to 90% of which show up once; about 14% is in the top ten. The chain uses TRBV27 and TRBJ2-7, with no clear D. Sequenced input: peripheral blood. This receptor was taken from a woman in her 70s with acute or convalescent COVID-19. The CDR3 nucleotides are TGTGCCAGCAGTCCCCACAGCAAGACCTACGAGCAGTACGTC. This translates into CASSPHSKTYEQYV.